The 29 T cell receptor beta chains below were found in one sample sequenced in a study of T cell responses to AZD1222 COVID-19 vaccine. The repertoire was sequenced with immunoSEQ multiplex PCR; TCRdb's copy has only in-frame clones and lacks some. This table has some 130,000 clones, 90% to 95% appearing once. The sequences come from peripheral blood, collected 28 days after the second AZD1222 dose. These receptors originate from an adult who received the AZD1222 COVID-19 vaccine.

V gene TRBV9 combines with J gene TRBJ1-5, with D perhaps matching TRBD1 (6 bases). The CDR3 contains 13 residues. V was clipped by 4 bases and J by 4 bases, with 9 bases between them. Germline V CDR1 and CDR2: SGDLS, YYNGEE. The CDR3 DNA sequence: TGTGCCAGCAGCCTGACAGGTAATCAGCCCCAGCATTTT. This codes for CASSLTGNQPQHF.

There are a few counts of this clone. The chain joins TRBV5-1 to TRBJ1-3, with D possibly TRBD1 on 6 matching bases. V lost 5 bases and J lost 4, with 16 bases in between. The CDR3 extends over 15 amino acids. Looked up from germline, CDR1 is SGHRS and CDR2 is YFSETQ. This CDR3 is CASSVSQGQGNTIYF. DNA for the CDR3: TGCGCCAGCAGTGTATCACAGGGACAAGGAAACACCATATATTTT.

V usage is TRBV12-3 or TRBV12-4 and J usage is TRBJ1-1; TRBD1 is a possible D gene (5 bases). V was clipped by 8 bases and J by 1 base, with 8 bases between them. The CDR3 runs to 12 residues. Here the CDR3 DNA reads TGTGCCAGCCAGACAGAGAACACTGAAGCTTTCTTT. Translating it yields CASQTENTEAFF.

This chain connects TRBV2 to TRBJ2-6, with 7 bases that match TRBD2. The CDR3 has 14 amino acids. Germline CDR1 and CDR2: SNHLY and FYNNEI. V was clipped by 6 bases and J by 2 bases; unmatched bases: 1. The CDR3: CASSREAGANVLTF. In DNA form, the CDR3 reads TGTGCCAGCAGCCGGGAGGCTGGGGCCAACGTCCTGACTTTC.

The chain couples TRBV6-5 to TRBJ1-2, with 8 bases matching TRBD1. This CDR3 has 13 residues. Losses at the gene ends were 2 bases for V and 8 bases for J; bases not matched to a gene: 4. The germline V gene has CDR1 MNHEY and CDR2 SVGAGI. Written as DNA, the CDR3 is TGTGCCAGCAGTTACCGACAGGGGATGGGCTACACCTTC. This encodes CASSYRQGMGYTF.

This rearrangement joins TRBV19 to TRBJ1-2, with D possibly matching TRBD1 (5 bases). CDR3 length: 13 residues. The germline gives CDR1 LNHDA, CDR2 SQIVND (reference sequence). Trimming removed 1 base from V and 6 bases from J, with 9 bases in between. DNA of the CDR3: TGTGCCAGTAGTATAGGGCAGGGAGATGGCTACACCTTC. The encoded protein is CASSIGQGDGYTF.

The J gene is TRBJ1-5, the V gene TRBV7-2; possible D gene TRBD1, 5 bases. V was clipped by 1 base and J by 6 bases, with 13 bases between them. There are 15 residues in the CDR3. CDR1 SGHTA and CDR2 FQGNSA come from the germline V gene. The CDR3 spells CASSLDGGYGQPQHF. In nucleotides, the CDR3 is TGTGCCAGCAGCTTAGACGGGGGGTACGGTCAGCCCCAGCATTTT.

The sample holds one count of this clone. J is TRBJ2-3 and V is TRBV7-9; tentative D call: TRBD2 (6 bases). Germline V gene data show CDR1 as SEHNR and CDR2 as FQNEAQ (reference sequence). The CDR3 has 14 amino acids. The germline V and J ends were trimmed by 5 bases and 0 bases, with 9 bases remaining between them. The CDR3 is CASSPGVSTDTQYF. In nucleotides, the CDR3 is TGTGCCAGCAGCCCGGGGGTTAGCACAGATACGCAGTATTTT.

The rearrangement links TRBV19 to TRBJ2-1; unclear D gene. The ends were cut back, 2 bases at V and 2 bases at J, with 13 bases in the middle. The germline CDR1 and CDR2 sequences are LNHDA and SQIVND (reference sequence). The CDR3 runs to 16 residues. CDR3 nucleotide sequence: TGTGCCAGTAGTATATTTGTTGCGAGAGCCTACAATGAGCAGTTCTTC. This gives the protein CASSIFVARAYNEQFF. Combining the CDR3 with reference TRBV19 and TRBJ2-1 gives the whole variable domain DGGITQSPKYLFRKEGQNVTLSCEQNLNHDAMYWYRQDPGQGLRLIYYSQIVNDFQKGDIAEGYSVSREKKESFPLTVTSAQKNPTAFYLCASSIFVARAYNEQFFGPGTRLTVL.

This CDR3 is CASSRSGGGGSYNEQFF. The CDR3 nucleotides are TGTGCCAGCAGTCGGAGCGGGGGAGGGGGCTCCTACAATGAGCAGTTCTTC. The rearrangement links TRBV2 to TRBJ2-1; 8 positions match TRBD2. Germline CDR1 reads SNHLY; CDR2 reads FYNNEI. CDR3 length: 17 amino acids. After removal of 5 bases from V and 0 bases from J, the junction contained 9 bases not matched to a gene.

This clone was found once. The CDR3 protein is CAWNNPTAGNYGYTF. CDR3 DNA: TGTGCCTGGAACAACCCGACGGCAGGGAACTATGGCTACACCTTC. The chain couples TRBV30 to TRBJ1-2; D possibly corresponds to TRBD1 (5 bases). The V end lost 4 bases, the J end lost 2 bases, and 17 bases lay between the germline ends. Germline CDR1 reads GTSNPN; CDR2 reads SVGIG (reference sequence). The length of the CDR3 is 15 residues. The entire variable domain, with the rest obtained from reference TRBV30 and TRBJ1-2, is as follows: SQTIHQWPATLVQPVGSPLSLECTVEGTSNPNLYWYRQAAGRGLQLLFYSVGIGQISSEVPQNLSASRPQDRQFILSSKKLLLSDSGFYLCAWNNPTAGNYGYTFGSGTRLTVV.

The sample holds one count of this clone. The chain joins TRBV15 to TRBJ1-5, with 7 bases fitting TRBD1. The J segment lost 6 bases and the V segment lost 2 bases, leaving 1 base of the junction unmatched. CDR1 is LNHNV and CDR2 is YYDKDF in the germline V gene (reference sequence). The CDR3 has 13 amino acids. The CDR3 is CATSRNRGQPQHF. The CDR3 DNA reads as TGTGCCACCAGCAGAAACAGGGGTCAGCCCCAGCATTTT. The full variable domain, its missing parts supplied by reference TRBV15 and TRBJ1-5, is DAMVIQNPRYQVTQFGKPVTLSCSQTLNHNVMYWYQQKSSQAPKLLFHYYDKDFNNEADTPDNFQSRRPNTSFCFLDIRSPGLGDTAMYLCATSRNRGQPQHFGDGTRLSIL.

Only one count was recorded for this clone. The V gene is TRBV18, the J gene TRBJ1-1; TRBD1 matches 10 bases. The CDR3 sequence is 15 residues long. CDR1 is KGHSH and CDR2 is LQKENI in the germline V gene. V lost 2 bases to trimming and J lost 1 base; unmatched junction nucleotides: 1. CDR3 protein: CASSPGTGANTEAFF. The CDR3 DNA sequence: TGTGCCAGCTCACCAGGGACAGGGGCGAACACTGAAGCTTTCTTT.

The rearrangement links TRBV30 to TRBJ1-1, with D hard to call. This CDR3 spans 12 amino acids. Trimming took 1 base from V and 5 from J, leaving 8 bases between them. CDR1 and CDR2 from the germline V gene are GTSNPN and SVGIG (reference sequence). CDR3 sequence: CAWSALKTEAFF. As DNA, the CDR3 is TGTGCCTGGAGTGCACTAAAAACTGAAGCTTTCTTT.

This chain connects TRBV30 to TRBJ1-5; TRBD1 matches 8 bases. Germline V gene sequence: CDR1 GTSNPN, CDR2 SVGIG (reference sequence). The CDR3 is made up of 14 amino acids. J was trimmed by 2 bases and V by 1 base; bases with no gene match: 1. CDR3 DNA: TGTGCCTGGAGTGAGGACAGGGGCAATCAGCCCCAGCATTTT. Protein product: CAWSEDRGNQPQHF.

The gene calls are TRBV7-2 and TRBJ1-4, with D maybe TRBD1 (5 bases). The CDR3 contains 16 residues. The germline CDR1 and CDR2 sequences are SGHTA and FQGNSA. Trimming removed 5 bases at V and 3 bases at J, with 16 bases between. CDR3 in DNA: TGTGCCAGCAGCACGGGTGTGGGGCGGGCTAATGAAAAACTGTTTTTT. Its translation: CASSTGVGRANEKLFF.

The chain joins TRBV19 to TRBJ1-1; D remains ambiguous. From germline, CDR1 is LNHDA and CDR2 SQIVND (reference sequence). CDR3 size: 11 residues. Between the trimmed V and J ends, which lost 6 bases and 3 bases, there was a span of 5 bases. CDR3 region: CASSQDTEAFF. CDR3 nucleotides: TGTGCCAGTAGCCAGGACACTGAAGCTTTCTTT.

J is TRBJ1-2 and V is TRBV9; no definite D call. This CDR3 region has 15 residues. The V and J ends lost 2 bases and 3 bases respectively, with 14 bases between them. Germline V gives CDR1 SGDLS, CDR2 YYNGEE. CDR3 region: CASSVTAVTYYGYTF. The CDR3 nucleotides are TGTGCCAGCAGCGTCACCGCAGTGACTTACTATGGCTACACCTTC.

The rearrangement uses TRBV7-9 and TRBJ2-7; D might be TRBD1 or TRBD2, each matching 5 bases. V was pared by 7 bases and J by 5 bases, with 12 bases between. Germline loops: CDR1 SEHNR, CDR2 FQNEAQ (reference sequence). The CDR3 covers 12 residues. The DNA of the CDR3 is TGTGCCAGCACCAGAGGGGTCCACGAGCAGTACTTC. This translates into CASTRGVHEQYF. The variable domain in full, completed from reference TRBV7-9 and TRBJ2-7, reads DTGVSQNPRHKITKRGQNVTFRCDPISEHNRLYWYRQTLGQGPEFLTYFQNEAQLEKSRLLSDRFSAERPKGSFSTLEIQRTEQGDSAMYLCASTRGVHEQYFGPGTRLTVT.

V gene TRBV12-3 or TRBV12-4 combines with J gene TRBJ2-1; D not resolved. The V and J ends lost 2 bases and 8 bases respectively, with 10 bases between them. The length of the CDR3 is 13 residues. CDR3 amino acids: CASSLYFWHEQFF. The CDR3 DNA reads TGTGCCAGCAGTTTATATTTTTGGCATGAGCAGTTCTTC.

The chain couples TRBV7-3 to TRBJ2-1; D unclear. The CDR3 spans 14 residues. Germline CDR1 and CDR2: SGHTA and FQGTGA. The V and J ends lost 1 base and 13 bases respectively, with 17 bases between them. CDR3 nucleotide sequence: TGTGCCAGCAGCTTAAGGCCCAAGGTCTCCGGACAGTTCTTC. Its translation: CASSLRPKVSGQFF.

V usage is TRBV18 and J usage is TRBJ1-4; D not certain. V gave up 0 bases and J gave up 5 bases, with 4 bases separating them. The CDR3 is 13 amino acids. The germline gives CDR1 KGHSH, CDR2 LQKENI. In DNA form, the CDR3 reads TGTGCCAGCTCACCACCGGGAAATGAAAAACTGTTTTTT. Its protein product is CASSPPGNEKLFF.

This chain joins TRBV5-1 and TRBJ2-5, with D possibly TRBD2 on 5 matching bases. V was trimmed by 3 bases and J by 5 bases, leaving 14 bases between them. This CDR3 is 14 amino acids long. Germline-derived CDR1 and CDR2 are SGHRS and YFSETQ. The chain's CDR3 is CASSSSRGSETQYF. As DNA, the CDR3 is TGCGCCAGCAGCTCCTCTCGAGGGTCCGAGACCCAGTACTTC.

J is TRBJ1-6 and V is TRBV7-9, with 10 bases lining up with TRBD1. Trimming at V came to 5 bases and at J to 8 bases, leaving 6 bases not matched to a gene. The CDR3 covers 15 residues. CDR1 is SEHNR, CDR2 FQNEAQ, per germline (reference sequence). The CDR3 DNA is TGTGCCAGCAGCCCGACAGGGGGCATCGATTCACCCCTCCACTTT. Translated, it gives CASSPTGGIDSPLHF.

The CDR3 loop is CATSRGETGNNGYGYTF. As DNA, the CDR3 is TGTGCCACCAGCAGAGGGGAGACAGGGAATAATGGCTATGGCTACACCTTC. The rearrangement links TRBV15 to TRBJ1-2, with 7 bases lining up with TRBD1. Germline CDR1 reads LNHNV; CDR2 reads YYDKDF (reference sequence). V lost 1 base, J lost 4 bases, and 12 bases stayed unmatched. The CDR3 is 17 amino acids. Together with reference TRBV15 and TRBJ1-2, the CDR3 gives the full variable domain: DAMVIQNPRYQVTQFGKPVTLSCSQTLNHNVMYWYQQKSSQAPKLLFHYYDKDFNNEADTPDNFQSRRPNTSFCFLDIRSPGLGDTAMYLCATSRGETGNNGYGYTFGSGTRLTVV.

The rearrangement uses TRBV19 and TRBJ1-2; D is unclear. The CDR3 runs 10 residues. Per germline, CDR1 LNHDA and CDR2 SQIVND (reference sequence). V lost 6 bases and J 3 bases, leaving 2 bases between the germline ends. In DNA form, the CDR3 reads TGTGCCAGTAGGGACTATGGCTACACCTTC. Its protein is CASRDYGYTF. Together with reference TRBV19 and TRBJ1-2, the CDR3 gives the full variable domain: DGGITQSPKYLFRKEGQNVTLSCEQNLNHDAMYWYRQDPGQGLRLIYYSQIVNDFQKGDIAEGYSVSREKKESFPLTVTSAQKNPTAFYLCASRDYGYTFGSGTRLTVV.

The V gene is TRBV29-1, the J gene TRBJ1-1; weak D call: TRBD1 (5 bases). The CDR3 runs 13 residues. Trimming shortened V by 7 bases and J by 0 bases, and 12 bases separated the two germline ends. CDR1 is SQVTM, CDR2 ANQGSEA, per germline. CDR3 bases: TGCAGCGCGAAGACAGACATGAACACTGAAGCTTTCTTT. Translation: CSAKTDMNTEAFF.

The CDR3 spells CASSPAGLAGETQYF. The CDR3 DNA is TGTGCCAGCTCTCCGGCCGGACTAGCGGGAGAGACCCAGTACTTC. V is TRBV18 and J is TRBJ2-5; 11 nucleotides line up with TRBD2. The CDR3 length is 15 residues. Germline CDR1 reads KGHSH; CDR2 reads LQKENI. Trimming cost V 6 bases and J 4 bases; bases outside gene matches: 7.

The V gene is TRBV12-1, the J gene TRBJ2-6; TRBD1 reflects the table's D call only, with no check against the DNA. TRBV12-1 represents a pseudogene. There are 16 residues in the CDR3. CDR3 nucleotide sequence: TGTGCCAGCAGTCCAGACAGGGGGCTTGGGGCCAACGTCCTGACTTTC. Translating it yields CASSPDRGLGANVLTF.